A single TCR beta chain is shown here with its context. Germline V gives CDR1 SGHTA, CDR2 FQGTGA. Trimming pared 5 bases from V and 4 bases from J, leaving 13 bases between. This CDR3 spans 14 amino acids. The data are from a study of blood T cell repertoires in COVID-19. Turning to the study itself: COVID-19 samples, acute and convalescent, were from the United States, Italy and Spain.

Measured with immunoSEQ multiplex PCR; TCRdb has only the in-frame clones, and not every one. The sample records about 51,000 clones, about 88% being singletons. Material: peripheral blood. The clonotype comes from a middle-aged man with acute or convalescent COVID-19. The chain carries TRBV7-3 and TRBJ2-3; D is perhaps TRBD2 (6 bases). CDR3 nucleotides: TGTGCCAGCAGCATCGGGAGTTTCGCAGATACGCAGTATTTT. Translation gives CASSIGSFADTQYF.